These 32 T cell receptor beta chains share one sample of origin, sequenced in a study of blood T cell repertoires in COVID-19. Some clones are missing from TCRdb's copy, which holds only in-frame ones; the method was immunoSEQ multiplex PCR. The data hold about 340,000 clones, with around 88% observed a single time. The source material was peripheral blood. Source of these receptors: a young man with active or convalescent COVID-19.

J is TRBJ2-1 and V is TRBV7-8; D is ambiguous. The V end lost 0 bases, the J end lost 6 bases, and 6 bases lay between the germline ends. This CDR3 has 13 residues. Looked up from germline, CDR1 is SGHVS and CDR2 is FQNEAQ. This CDR3 reads CASSLAALNEQFF. The DNA for the CDR3 is TGTGCCAGCAGCTTAGCGGCCCTCAATGAGCAGTTCTTC.

This clone has only one observation. CDR3 DNA: TGTGCCAGCAGTGAAGCGAGTACAGGTTCACCCCTCCACTTT. It codes for CASSEASTGSPLHF. The rearrangement links TRBV2 to TRBJ1-6, with D possibly being TRBD1 (5 bases). Germline CDR1 is SNHLY and CDR2 is FYNNEI. CDR3 length equals 14 residues. Deletions cut 0 bases from V and 9 bases from J, with 9 bases between. Variable domain in full (rest from reference TRBV2 and TRBJ1-6): EPEVTQTPSHQVTQMGQEVILRCVPISNHLYFYWYRQILGQKVEFLVSFYNNEISEKSEIFDDQFSVERPDGSNFTLKIRSTKLEDSAMYFCASSEASTGSPLHFGNGTRLTVT.

The gene calls are TRBV29-1 and TRBJ1-1; D is uncertain. The V end lost 3 bases, the J end lost 0 bases, and 8 bases lay between the germline ends. CDR1 SQVTM and CDR2 ANQGSEA come from the germline V gene. This CDR3 comprises 13 residues. CDR3 region: CSVEKPLNTEAFF. CDR3 DNA sequence: TGCAGCGTTGAGAAGCCCTTGAACACTGAAGCTTTCTTT.

The chain couples TRBV12-5 to TRBJ2-2, with a possible D match to TRBD2 (6 bases). CDR1 is LGHNT and CDR2 is FRNRAP in the germline V gene. The ends were cut back, 5 bases at V and 3 bases at J, with 19 bases in the middle. This CDR3 has 17 amino acids. CDR3 sequence: CASGLSLGGVYTGELFF. The CDR3 DNA is TGTGCTAGTGGTCTCTCCTTGGGGGGAGTCTACACCGGGGAGCTGTTTTTT.

A remark on this clone: Germline is not matched at one junction end, which may reflect a read error. The chain carries TRBV10-3 and TRBJ2-4, with 9 bases that match TRBD1. CDR1 is ENHRY and CDR2 is SYGVKD in the germline V gene. The CDR3 has 15 amino acids. The CDR3 DNA is TGTGCCACCAGTCCCGGGACAGGGGCCAAAAACATTCAGTACTTC. Translating it yields CATSPGTGAKNIQYF.

The rearrangement joins TRBV3-1 (or the pseudogene TRBV3-2) to TRBJ1-2, with a tentative D call TRBD1 (6 bases). With 1 base removed from V and 7 bases from J, the gap between germline ends came to 13 bases. Per germline, CDR1 LGHDT and CDR2 YNNKEL (reference sequence). The CDR3 runs 14 residues. The CDR3 is CASSQGGDKVGYTF. The CDR3 nucleotides read TGTGCCAGCAGCCAAGGTGGGGACAAAGTTGGCTACACCTTC.

The V gene is TRBV28, the J gene TRBJ1-6; 12 bases are shared with TRBD1. V dropped 6 bases and J dropped 15; count of bases not matched to a gene: 12. Germline assignment: CDR1 MDHEN and CDR2 SYDVKM. The CDR3 is 15 residues long. The CDR3 is CASSPPGQGATVLHF. Here the CDR3 DNA reads TGTGCCAGCAGCCCTCCGGGACAGGGGGCTACTGTCCTCCACTTT.

This clone was seen only once. The V and J genes are TRBV11-2 and TRBJ2-7; 10 bases are shared with TRBD1. This CDR3 comprises 17 residues. Germline CDR1 reads SGHAT; CDR2 reads FQNNGV. V shed 1 base, J shed 6 bases, and the junction held 12 bases outside the gene matches. In DNA form, the CDR3 reads TGTGCCAGCAGCTTAGTGCATGCGGGACAGGGGATATCCGAGCAGTACTTC. Translated, it gives CASSLVHAGQGISEQYF.

The chain is built from TRBV7-9 and TRBJ1-6; perhaps TRBD1 as D (6 bases). V was trimmed by 4 bases and J by 10 bases, leaving 20 bases between them. This CDR3 spans 16 amino acids. The germline V gene has CDR1 SEHNR and CDR2 FQNEAQ (reference sequence). In DNA, the CDR3 is TGTGCCAGCAGCTCCGGGGGGCCTACGGGGGAATCACCCCTCCACTTT. Amino acid sequence: CASSSGGPTGESPLHF.

The chain combines TRBV11-2 with TRBJ2-3, with 10 bases matching TRBD1. CDR1 and CDR2 (germline): SGHAT, FQNNGV. Trimming took 4 bases from V and 7 from J; bases not matched to a gene: 11. CDR3 length: 16 amino acids. The CDR3 DNA is TGTGCCAGCAGCTACCTCCGGGACAGGGGCCCTCATACGCAGTATTTT. This codes for CASSYLRDRGPHTQYF.

This clone was counted once. This rearrangement joins TRBV6-5 to TRBJ2-4, with 11 positions matching TRBD1. V shed 2 bases, J shed 7 bases, and the junction held 4 bases outside the gene matches. The CDR3 length is 15 residues. Per the germline V gene, CDR1 is MNHEY and CDR2 is SVGAGI. The DNA of the CDR3 is TGTGCCAGCAGTTACCCGGACAGGGGGCGGAACATTCAGTACTTC. Translation gives CASSYPDRGRNIQYF.

V usage is TRBV5-4 and J usage is TRBJ2-2, with D possibly TRBD2 on 6 matching bases. Trimming cost V 0 bases and J 6 bases, with 18 bases left between them. Looked up from germline, CDR1 is SGHNT and CDR2 is YYREEE (reference sequence). The CDR3 length is 17 residues. CDR3 nucleotide sequence: TGTGCCAGCAGCTTGGCCGGGGCGGGGCTAAGGGCCGGGGAGCTGTTTTTT. Residues: CASSLAGAGLRAGELFF.

The rearrangement joins TRBV27 to TRBJ2-7; tentative D call: TRBD1 (6 bases). This CDR3 has 13 amino acids. Germline V CDR1 and CDR2: MNHEY, SMNVEV (reference sequence). V was clipped by 4 bases and J by 1 base, with 8 bases between them. The CDR3 loop is CASSSQGSYEQYF. The CDR3 DNA follows: TGTGCCAGCAGTTCACAGGGATCCTACGAGCAGTACTTC.

This clone was recorded a few times. V and J are TRBV7-9 and TRBJ2-1; D perhaps matches TRBD2 (6 bases). Germline-derived CDR1 and CDR2 are SEHNR and FQNEAQ (reference sequence). The CDR3 length is 12 residues. V lost 5 bases and J 12 bases, leaving 14 bases between the germline ends. The CDR3 DNA sequence: TGTGCCAGCAGCCAACCTACTAGCTTGCAGTTCTTC. The encoded protein is CASSQPTSLQFF.

This clone was detected only once. V usage is TRBV20-1 and J usage is TRBJ2-7; 7 positions match TRBD1. Trimming at V came to 5 bases and at J to 2 bases, leaving 9 bases not matched to a gene. This CDR3 has 14 amino acids. Germline V gene lookup returns CDR1 DFQATT and CDR2 SNEGSKA (reference sequence). The CDR3 DNA sequence: TGCAGTGCTGGTGGATCGACAGGGACCTACGAGCAGTACTTC. This sequence encodes CSAGGSTGTYEQYF.

V is TRBV29-1 and J is TRBJ1-2, with 7 bases fitting TRBD1. The CDR3 consists of 17 residues. J lost 5 bases, V lost 0 bases, and 15 bases had no gene match. CDR1 is SQVTM and CDR2 is ANQGSEA in the germline V gene. The CDR3 loop is CSVEDPRGRLFQYGYTF. Here the CDR3 DNA reads TGCAGCGTTGAAGATCCGAGGGGGCGCTTGTTTCAGTATGGCTACACCTTC.

V usage is TRBV15 and J usage is TRBJ2-1; D possibly corresponds to TRBD2 (5 bases). Germline V CDR1 and CDR2: LNHNV, YYDKDF (reference sequence). The germline V and J ends were trimmed by 3 bases and 4 bases, with 10 bases remaining between them. The CDR3 is made up of 14 amino acids. The CDR3 sequence: CATSSGLSYNEQFF. The CDR3 DNA reads as TGTGCCACCAGCAGCGGACTTTCTTACAATGAGCAGTTCTTC.

This sequence joins TRBV6-4 and TRBJ1-1; perhaps TRBD1 as D (5 bases). Germline-derived CDR1 and CDR2 are MRHNA and SNTAGT. This CDR3 comprises 14 residues. Trimming pared 4 bases from V and 6 bases from J, leaving 15 bases between. CDR3 sequence (DNA): TGTGCCAGCAGTGTGACAGAAATTGCTTCTGAAGCTTTCTTT. Translated, it gives CASSVTEIASEAFF.

The chain carries TRBV7-2 and TRBJ2-3, with 10 positions matching TRBD2. The CDR3 has 15 amino acids. Germline V gene lookup returns CDR1 SGHTA and CDR2 FQGNSA. The junction had 8 bases not matched to a gene; V was cut back by 5 bases and J by 6 bases. CDR3 region: CASSLSGRALDTQYF. DNA for the CDR3: TGTGCCAGCAGCCTCAGCGGGAGGGCCCTGGATACGCAGTATTTT.

CDR3 sequence reads: CASSVGTGGNHEQYF. CDR3 coding DNA: TGTGCCAGCAGCGTTGGGACAGGGGGCAACCACGAGCAGTACTTC. V gene TRBV9 combines with J gene TRBJ2-7; 12 nucleotides line up with TRBD1. The CDR3 covers 15 residues. Germline V gene lookup returns CDR1 SGDLS and CDR2 YYNGEE. The ends lost 2 bases at V and 5 bases at J; junction bases unmatched: 5.

The J gene is TRBJ2-2, the V gene TRBV13, with 9 bases matching TRBD1. Germline loops: CDR1 PRHDT, CDR2 FYEKMQ (reference sequence). CDR3 size: 16 residues. V lost 5 bases, J lost 5 bases, and 9 bases stayed unmatched. CDR3 protein: CASSLSDRGGTGELFF. CDR3 DNA: TGTGCCAGCAGCCTGTCGGACAGGGGAGGGACCGGGGAGCTGTTTTTT.

The sample holds a few counts of this clone. The rearrangement uses TRBV2 and TRBJ1-5; 11 positions match TRBD1. The CDR3 totals 15 residues. J was trimmed by 1 base and V by 5 bases; bases with no gene match: 1. Germline CDR1 SNHLY, CDR2 FYNNEI. The CDR3 loop is CASSRDRGSNQPQHF. DNA of the CDR3: TGTGCCAGCAGTAGGGACAGGGGGAGCAATCAGCCCCAGCATTTT. Looking up the rest from reference TRBV2 and TRBJ1-5 gives the full variable domain: EPEVTQTPSHQVTQMGQEVILRCVPISNHLYFYWYRQILGQKVEFLVSFYNNEISEKSEIFDDQFSVERPDGSNFTLKIRSTKLEDSAMYFCASSRDRGSNQPQHFGDGTRLSIL.

This clone has more than one count but fewer than ten. The CDR3 here is CATSDGAAGVQPQHF. CDR3 bases: TGTGCCACCAGTGATGGGGCCGCTGGGGTACAGCCCCAGCATTTT. The chain links TRBV24-1 to TRBJ1-5; D may be TRBD1 (5 bases). The CDR3 sequence is 15 residues long. Germline V gene data show CDR1 as KGHDR and CDR2 as SFDVKD. The V and J ends lost 3 bases and 7 bases respectively, with 15 bases between them.

The sample holds a few counts of this clone. The chain links TRBV30 to TRBJ2-1; 8 nucleotides line up with TRBD2. This CDR3 is 14 amino acids long. Trimming cost V 2 bases and J 8 bases; bases outside gene matches: 8. Germline CDR1 reads GTSNPN; CDR2 reads SVGIG (reference sequence). CDR3 residues: CAWSIGLAVDEQFF. Here the CDR3 DNA reads TGTGCCTGGAGTATAGGACTAGCAGTCGATGAGCAGTTCTTC.

DNA of the CDR3: TGTGCCAGCAGTCGTGGTTTGGGTGAACGGGTTGAAGCTTTCTTT. This encodes CASSRGLGERVEAFF. The chain is built from TRBV6-5 and TRBJ1-1, with D unresolved. Germline CDR1 MNHEY, CDR2 SVGAGI. Trimming cost V 5 bases and J 7 bases, with 20 bases left between them. This CDR3 spans 15 amino acids.

The chain recombines TRBV7-2 with TRBJ1-5; possibly TRBD1 for D (5 bases). The V end lost 0 bases, the J end lost 3 bases, and 9 bases lay between the germline ends. The CDR3 covers 15 residues. Germline V gene data show CDR1 as SGHTA and CDR2 as FQGNSA. The CDR3 nucleotides read TGTGCCAGCAGCTTAGCCAGCAGGGACAATCAGCCCCAGCATTTT. Protein: CASSLASRDNQPQHF.

The rearrangement uses TRBV27 and TRBJ2-1, with 8 bases aligning to TRBD2. This CDR3 is 14 amino acids long. Per the germline V gene, CDR1 is MNHEY and CDR2 is SMNVEV (reference sequence). V shed 1 base, J shed 7 bases, and the junction held 3 bases outside the gene matches. The CDR3 DNA sequence: TGTGCCAGCAGTTTATGGGGGACTAGTAATGAGCAGTTCTTC. Translating gives CASSLWGTSNEQFF.

The chain recombines TRBV2 with TRBJ1-2, with 8 positions matching TRBD1. Germline V lookup: CDR1 SNHLY, CDR2 FYNNEI. V gave up 5 bases and J gave up 3 bases; unmatched junction bases: 5. The CDR3 runs 14 residues. The CDR3 sequence: CASSREQGDYGYTF. The CDR3 nucleotides read TGTGCCAGCAGTAGGGAACAGGGGGACTATGGCTACACCTTC.

The table lists this clone with a few counts. The V and J genes are TRBV27 and TRBJ1-2, with 9 bases fitting TRBD1. CDR1 and CDR2 from the germline V gene are MNHEY and SMNVEV (reference sequence). Losses at the gene ends were 6 bases for V and 4 bases for J; bases not matched to a gene: 12. CDR3 length: 16 amino acids. The DNA of the CDR3 is TGTGCCAGCAGCCCCTGGGTGGGACAGGGAGGCTATGGCTACACCTTC. This encodes CASSPWVGQGGYGYTF.

This rearrangement joins TRBV6-5 to TRBJ2-7; 8 bases line up with TRBD2. Germline CDR1 is MNHEY and CDR2 is SVGAGI. The CDR3 is 16 amino acids. The V and J ends lost 0 bases and 2 bases, in that order; junction bases with no gene match: 6. The chain's CDR3 is CASSYSPSGSTYEQYF. CDR3 nucleotides: TGTGCCAGCAGTTACTCGCCTAGCGGGTCAACCTACGAGCAGTACTTC.

This clone was detected only a few times. The chain couples TRBV24-1 to TRBJ2-7; 10 nucleotides line up with TRBD2. The CDR3 length is 16 residues. The ends lost 4 bases at V and 2 bases at J; junction bases unmatched: 7. Germline lookup yields CDR1 KGHDR and CDR2 SFDVKD. This CDR3 reads CATSESGTSATYEQYF. The DNA of the CDR3 is TGTGCCACCAGTGAGTCCGGGACTAGCGCGACCTACGAGCAGTACTTC.

The chain links TRBV4-3 to TRBJ2-2, with TRBD2 identical over 11 bases. Trimming removed 0 bases from V and 4 bases from J; junction bases left unmatched: 16. Germline lookup yields CDR1 LGHNA and CDR2 YSLEER. CDR3 length equals 21 residues. In nucleotides, the CDR3 is TGCGCCAGCAGCCAAGATCACGAAACTAGCGGGAGACGGGGGGGCACCGGGGAGCTGTTTTTT. It translates to CASSQDHETSGRRGGTGELFF.